The 10 T cell receptor beta chains below come from one sample, sequenced in a study of T cell changes during pregnancy in multiple sclerosis. This table comes from immunoSEQ multiplex PCR, and its TCRdb copy is limited to in-frame clones, with some not included. The data hold about 51,000 clones, with around 94% observed a single time. This specimen was CD4+ T cells from peripheral blood mononuclear cells, taken in the second trimester of pregnancy. All receptors derive from a female donor with multiple sclerosis, enrolled in a pregnancy study.

The V call is TRBV7-3, the J call TRBJ1-1, with no clear D. Germline CDR1 reads SGHTA; CDR2 reads FQGTGA. The V and J ends lost 7 bases and 0 bases respectively, with 6 bases between them. This CDR3 has 12 amino acids. This CDR3 is CASIPLNTEAFF. CDR3 nucleotide sequence: TGTGCCAGCATCCCATTGAACACTGAAGCTTTCTTT.

This clone has only one observation. The chain recombines TRBV25-1 with TRBJ2-1, with TRBD2 as a possible D gene (6 bases). The CDR3 length is 17 residues. CDR1 is MGHDK, CDR2 SYGVNS, per germline. The V end lost 8 bases, the J end lost 0 bases, and 20 bases lay between the germline ends. In DNA form, the CDR3 reads TGTGCCAGCGAATCCCTTCACAGCGGGCCCTCCTACAATGAGCAGTTCTTC. This sequence encodes CASESLHSGPSYNEQFF.

The V gene is TRBV29-1, the J gene TRBJ2-6; the match to TRBD1 covers 9 bases. J gave up 2 bases and V 4 bases, and 0 bases lay outside the gene matches. This CDR3 spans 14 amino acids. The germline V gene encodes CDR1 SQVTM and CDR2 ANQGSEA. The CDR3 nucleotides are TGCAGCGTTGGGGACAGGGCTGGGGCCAACGTCCTGACTTTC. Translated: CSVGDRAGANVLTF.

The chain uses TRBV7-6 and TRBJ2-2; 9 bases map to TRBD2. The CDR3 length is 16 residues. V was pared by 7 bases and J by 4 bases, with 10 bases of the junction left unmatched. Germline CDR1 is SGHVS and CDR2 is FNYEAQ. The CDR3: CASTPRGGAITGELFF. The DNA for the CDR3 is TGTGCCAGCACCCCGCGCGGGGGGGCGATCACCGGGGAGCTGTTTTTT.

The chain is built from TRBV30 and TRBJ2-2; TRBD1 might be the D (5 bases). V gave up 5 bases and J gave up 0 bases, with 7 bases separating them. CDR3 length: 13 amino acids. Germline loops: CDR1 GTSNPN, CDR2 SVGIG (reference sequence). The CDR3 loop reads CAWETANTGELFF. As DNA, the CDR3 is TGTGCCTGGGAGACAGCGAACACCGGGGAGCTGTTTTTT.

This clone was seen a handful of times. V gene TRBV9 combines with J gene TRBJ2-7, with 7 bases identical to TRBD2. Germline CDR1 and CDR2: SGDLS and YYNGEE. V was clipped by 3 bases and J by 4 bases; unmatched bases: 1. This CDR3 region has 12 residues. CDR3 in amino acids: CASSAGGYEQYF. CDR3 nucleotide sequence: TGTGCCAGCAGCGCCGGGGGGTACGAGCAGTACTTC.

The chain joins TRBV6-1 to TRBJ2-1, with D maybe TRBD2 (5 bases). CDR3 length: 10 residues. Germline CDR1 is MNHNS and CDR2 is SASEGT. Trimming took off 6 bases at V and 10 bases at J, with 7 bases between the two ends. The CDR3 reads CASRGGEQFF. Written as DNA, the CDR3 is TGTGCCAGCAGAGGAGGAGAGCAGTTCTTC.

V usage is TRBV21-1 and J usage is TRBJ1-5; the table gives TRBD1 as D, unverified against the DNA. TRBV21-1 is a listed pseudogene. The CDR3 is made up of 16 amino acids. The CDR3: CASSNGQNLGNQPQHF. The CDR3 region has the DNA TGTGCCAGCAGCAATGGACAGAACCTCGGAAATCAGCCCCAGCATTTT.

This chain joins TRBV6-1 and TRBJ2-5, with D possibly being TRBD2 (7 bases). Germline CDR1 and CDR2: MNHNS and SASEGT. V was pared by 4 bases and J by 5 bases, with 20 bases between. The CDR3 loop spans 16 amino acids. DNA for the CDR3: TGTGCCAGCAGTGGCAGGGGAGGGCAACTCCGCGAGACCCAGTACTTC. As protein: CASSGRGGQLRETQYF.

The count of this clone is one. The chain joins TRBV6-5 to TRBJ1-1; the match to TRBD1 covers 9 bases. V lost 7 bases and J lost 4; bases outside the gene matches: 10. Germline V lookup: CDR1 MNHEY, CDR2 SVGAGI. There are 15 residues in the CDR3. The CDR3 sequence: CASIFTGGGGTEAFF. The DNA of the CDR3 is TGTGCCAGCATTTTTACAGGGGGCGGCGGCACTGAAGCTTTCTTT.